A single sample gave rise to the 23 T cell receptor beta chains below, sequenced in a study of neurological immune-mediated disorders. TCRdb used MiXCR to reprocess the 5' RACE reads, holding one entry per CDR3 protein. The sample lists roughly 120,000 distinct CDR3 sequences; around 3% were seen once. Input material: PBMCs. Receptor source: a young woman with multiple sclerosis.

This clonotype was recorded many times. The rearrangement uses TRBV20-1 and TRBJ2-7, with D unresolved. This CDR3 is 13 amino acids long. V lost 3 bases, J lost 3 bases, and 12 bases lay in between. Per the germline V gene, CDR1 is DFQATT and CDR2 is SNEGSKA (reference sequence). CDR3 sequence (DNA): TGCAGTGCTAGGTGGCAGTCCGACTACGAGCAGTACTTC. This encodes CSARWQSDYEQYF.

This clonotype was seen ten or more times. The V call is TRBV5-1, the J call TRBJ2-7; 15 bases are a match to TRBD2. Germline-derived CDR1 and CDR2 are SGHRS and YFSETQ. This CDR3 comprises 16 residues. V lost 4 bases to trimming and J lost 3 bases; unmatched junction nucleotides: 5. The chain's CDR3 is CASSKGLAGGDYEQYF. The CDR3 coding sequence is TGCGCCAGCAGCAAAGGACTAGCGGGAGGGGACTACGAGCAGTACTTC.

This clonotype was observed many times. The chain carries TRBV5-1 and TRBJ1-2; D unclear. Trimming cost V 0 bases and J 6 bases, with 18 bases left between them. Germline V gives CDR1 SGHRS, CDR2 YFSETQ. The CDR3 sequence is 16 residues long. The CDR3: CASSLVGPQRNDGYTF. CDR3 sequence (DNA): TGCGCCAGCAGCTTGGTAGGACCCCAAAGGAACGATGGCTACACCTTC.

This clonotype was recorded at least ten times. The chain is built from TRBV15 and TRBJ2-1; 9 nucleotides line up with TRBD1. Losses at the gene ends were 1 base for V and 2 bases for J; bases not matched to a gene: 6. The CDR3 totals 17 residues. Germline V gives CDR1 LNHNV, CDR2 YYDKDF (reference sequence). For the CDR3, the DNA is TGTGCCACCAGCAGAGGGGACAGGGTATTGACCTACAATGAGCAGTTCTTC. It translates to CATSRGDRVLTYNEQFF.

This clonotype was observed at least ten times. This CDR3 reads CASSFRTGSNYGYTF. In DNA form, the CDR3 reads TGTGCCAGCAGCTTCCGGACAGGATCTAACTATGGCTACACCTTC. The chain couples TRBV7-2 to TRBJ1-2; 7 nucleotides align to TRBD1. There are 15 residues in the CDR3. Germline V lookup: CDR1 SGHTA, CDR2 FQGNSA. J gave up 0 bases and V 3 bases, and 4 bases lay outside the gene matches.

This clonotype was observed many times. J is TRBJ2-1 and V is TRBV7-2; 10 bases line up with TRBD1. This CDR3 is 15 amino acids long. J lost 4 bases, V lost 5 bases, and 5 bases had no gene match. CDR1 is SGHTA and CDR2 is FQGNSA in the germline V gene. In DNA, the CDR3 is TGTGCCAGCAGCATGGGACAGGGGCAGTACAATGAGCAGTTCTTC. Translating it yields CASSMGQGQYNEQFF.

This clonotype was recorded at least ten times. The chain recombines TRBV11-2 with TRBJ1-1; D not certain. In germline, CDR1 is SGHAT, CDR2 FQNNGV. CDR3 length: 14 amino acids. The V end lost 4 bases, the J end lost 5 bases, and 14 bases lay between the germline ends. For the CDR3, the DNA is TGTGCCAGCAGCTCTGTCGAGGGTTGGACTGAAGCTTTCTTT. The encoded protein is CASSSVEGWTEAFF.

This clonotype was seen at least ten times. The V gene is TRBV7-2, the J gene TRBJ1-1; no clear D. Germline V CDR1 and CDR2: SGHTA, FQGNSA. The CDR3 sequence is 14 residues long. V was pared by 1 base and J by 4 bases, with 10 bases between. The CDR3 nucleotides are TGTGCCAGCAGCTTAGAGGGTACAGTCACTGAAGCTTTCTTT. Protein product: CASSLEGTVTEAFF.

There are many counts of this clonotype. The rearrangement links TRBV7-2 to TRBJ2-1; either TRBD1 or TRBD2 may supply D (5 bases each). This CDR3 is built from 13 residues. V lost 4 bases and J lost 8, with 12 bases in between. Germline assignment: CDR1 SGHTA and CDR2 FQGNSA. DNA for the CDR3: TGTGCCAGCAGCTGGGGACGAGATTATGAGCAGTTCTTC. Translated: CASSWGRDYEQFF.

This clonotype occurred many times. CDR3 DNA: TGCGCCAGCAGCCAAGTCGTGGCGGGGCCCCAGCATTTT. This encodes CASSQVVAGPQHF. This chain uses TRBV4-1 with TRBJ1-5; D unresolved. Germline V lookup: CDR1 MGHRA, CDR2 YSYEKL. V lost 1 base, J lost 9 bases, and 10 bases lay in between. This CDR3 comprises 13 residues.

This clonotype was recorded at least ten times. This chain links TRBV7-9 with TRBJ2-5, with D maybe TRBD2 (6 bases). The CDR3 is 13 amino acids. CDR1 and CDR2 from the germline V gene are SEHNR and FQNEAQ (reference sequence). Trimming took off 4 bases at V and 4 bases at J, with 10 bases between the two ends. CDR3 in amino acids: CASSSIGGETQYF. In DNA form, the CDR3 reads TGTGCCAGCAGCTCCATCGGGGGAGAGACCCAGTACTTC.

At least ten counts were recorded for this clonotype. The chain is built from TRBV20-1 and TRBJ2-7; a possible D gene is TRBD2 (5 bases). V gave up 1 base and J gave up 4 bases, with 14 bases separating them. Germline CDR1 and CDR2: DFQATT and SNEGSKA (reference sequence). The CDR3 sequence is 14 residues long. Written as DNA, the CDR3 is TGCAGTGCTAGAGTGGCAGGAGGCCGGTACGAGCAGTACTTC. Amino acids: CSARVAGGRYEQYF.

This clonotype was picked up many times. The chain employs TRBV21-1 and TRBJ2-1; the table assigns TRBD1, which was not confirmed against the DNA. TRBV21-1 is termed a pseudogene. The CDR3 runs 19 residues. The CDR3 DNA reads TGTGCCAGCAGCACCCAAGGAACGGGTTGGGTATTTAGGCGCGCTGAGCAGTTCTTC. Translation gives CASSTQGTGWVFRRAEQFF.

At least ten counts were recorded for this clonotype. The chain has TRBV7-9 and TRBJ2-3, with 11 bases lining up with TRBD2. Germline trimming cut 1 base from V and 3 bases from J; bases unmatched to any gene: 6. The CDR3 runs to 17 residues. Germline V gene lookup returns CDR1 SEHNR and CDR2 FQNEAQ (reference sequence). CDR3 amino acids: CASSLVMLAGGTDTQYF. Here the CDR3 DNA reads TGTGCCAGCAGCTTAGTTATGCTAGCGGGAGGAACAGATACGCAGTATTTT. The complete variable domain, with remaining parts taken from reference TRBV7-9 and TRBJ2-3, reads DTGVSQNPRHKITKRGQNVTFRCDPISEHNRLYWYRQTLGQGPEFLTYFQNEAQLEKSRLLSDRFSAERPKGSFSTLEIQRTEQGDSAMYLCASSLVMLAGGTDTQYFGPGTRLTVL.

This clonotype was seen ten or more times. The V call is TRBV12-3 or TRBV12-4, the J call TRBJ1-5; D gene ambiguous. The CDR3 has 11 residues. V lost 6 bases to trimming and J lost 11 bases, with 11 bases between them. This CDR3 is CASSREWAQHF. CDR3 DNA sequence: TGTGCCAGCAGCCGCGAATGGGCCCAGCATTTT.

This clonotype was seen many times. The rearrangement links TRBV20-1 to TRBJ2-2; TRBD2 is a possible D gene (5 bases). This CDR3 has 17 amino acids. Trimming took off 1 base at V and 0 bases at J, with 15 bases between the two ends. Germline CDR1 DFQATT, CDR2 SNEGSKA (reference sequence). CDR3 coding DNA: TGCAGTGCTAGAGCCAGCCAAGGACTGGCGAACACCGGGGAGCTGTTTTTT. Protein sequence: CSARASQGLANTGELFF.

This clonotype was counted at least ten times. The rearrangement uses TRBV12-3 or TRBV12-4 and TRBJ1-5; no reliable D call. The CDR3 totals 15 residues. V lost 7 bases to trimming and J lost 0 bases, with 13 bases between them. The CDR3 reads CASKPQLTSNQPQHF. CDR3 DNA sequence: TGTGCCAGCAAACCCCAACTGACTAGCAATCAGCCCCAGCATTTT.

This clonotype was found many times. The chain's CDR3 is CASSLGSGWETQYF. The CDR3 nucleotides are TGTGCCAGCAGCTTAGGCTCTGGATGGGAGACCCAGTACTTC. The J gene is TRBJ2-5, the V gene TRBV7-2; D is undetermined. Germline CDR1 and CDR2: SGHTA and FQGNSA. The CDR3 length is 14 residues. Deletions cut 1 base from V and 5 bases from J, with 11 bases between.

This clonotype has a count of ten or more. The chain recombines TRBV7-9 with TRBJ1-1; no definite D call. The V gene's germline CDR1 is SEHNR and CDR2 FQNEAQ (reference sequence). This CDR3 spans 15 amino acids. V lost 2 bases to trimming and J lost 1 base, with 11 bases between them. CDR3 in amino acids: CASSLILGENTEAFF. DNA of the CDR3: TGTGCCAGCAGCTTAATTCTCGGTGAGAACACTGAAGCTTTCTTT. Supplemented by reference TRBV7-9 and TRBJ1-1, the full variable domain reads DTGVSQNPRHKITKRGQNVTFRCDPISEHNRLYWYRQTLGQGPEFLTYFQNEAQLEKSRLLSDRFSAERPKGSFSTLEIQRTEQGDSAMYLCASSLILGENTEAFFGQGTRLTVV.

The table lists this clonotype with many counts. CDR3 protein: CSVDLGGETQYF. The CDR3 DNA sequence: TGCAGCGTTGATCTGGGCGGGGAGACCCAGTACTTC. This rearrangement joins TRBV29-1 to TRBJ2-5; TRBD2 might be the D (5 bases). Trimming cost V 3 bases and J 5 bases, with 10 bases left between them. The CDR3 extends over 12 amino acids. Germline CDR1 SQVTM, CDR2 ANQGSEA.

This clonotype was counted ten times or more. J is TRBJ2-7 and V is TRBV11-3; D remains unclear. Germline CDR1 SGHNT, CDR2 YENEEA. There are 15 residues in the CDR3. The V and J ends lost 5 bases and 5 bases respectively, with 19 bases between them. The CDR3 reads CASSPGPSLGNEQYF. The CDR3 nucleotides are TGTGCCAGCAGCCCCGGACCCTCCTTGGGAAACGAGCAGTACTTC.

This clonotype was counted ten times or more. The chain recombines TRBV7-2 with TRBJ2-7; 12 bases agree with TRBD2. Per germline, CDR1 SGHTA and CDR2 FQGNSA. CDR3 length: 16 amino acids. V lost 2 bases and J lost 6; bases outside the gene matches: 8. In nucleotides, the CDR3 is TGTGCCAGCAGCTTAAACCCGGGACTAGCGGGTGGCGAGCAGTACTTC. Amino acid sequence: CASSLNPGLAGGEQYF.

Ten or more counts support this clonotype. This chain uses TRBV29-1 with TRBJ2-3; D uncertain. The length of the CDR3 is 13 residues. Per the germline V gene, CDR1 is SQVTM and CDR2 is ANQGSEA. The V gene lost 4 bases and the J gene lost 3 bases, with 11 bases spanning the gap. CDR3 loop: CSVGGGLTDTQYF. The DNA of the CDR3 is TGCAGCGTTGGTGGCGGCCTAACAGATACGCAGTATTTT.